The clone carrying this TCR beta chain appeared a few times. The entry originates in a study of blood T cell repertoires in COVID-19. This CDR3 contains 15 residues. V dropped 2 bases and J dropped 5 bases, with 14 bases sitting between them. Germline-derived CDR1 and CDR2 are SGHRS and YFSETQ. Measured with immunoSEQ multiplex PCR; TCRdb has only the in-frame clones, and not every one. The sample holds roughly 500,000 clones, around 89% seen once. V gene TRBV5-1 combines with J gene TRBJ2-1; D is perhaps TRBD2 (5 bases). The sequencing input was PBMCs or T cells enriched from blood (not recorded which). This TCR derives from a woman between 35 and 50 years old who had recovered from COVID-19. The CDR3 is CASSLYSAGNNEQFF. In DNA form, the CDR3 reads TGCGCCAGCAGCTTATATAGCGCCGGGAACAATGAGCAGTTCTTC.